This entry features one TCR beta chain sequence. The antigen remains unidentified. V lost 2 bases and J lost 5, with 13 bases in between. CDR1 and CDR2 from the germline V gene are GTSNPN and SVGIG (reference sequence). The CDR3 is 13 residues long. These data originate in a study of cytomegalovirus exposure and HLA in healthy donors. Notes on the study in general: More clonal expansion characterized HLA-associated TCR beta chains than equally common others in a later analysis. Beyond CMV serostatus, there was no information to go on about immune exposure.

PCR employed 60 Vbeta and 13 Jbeta primers. Using immunoSEQ multiplex PCR, the repertoire was profiled, and TCRdb retains in-frame clones only, with some absent. The sample carries some 150,000 clones, roughly four fifths recorded once. The sequence came from a man aged 50 or older in good health and CMV-seropositive. The sequencing input was PBMCs. This sequence joins TRBV30 and TRBJ2-7; TRBD1 might be the D (6 bases). CDR3: CAWSPTGTHEQYF. In DNA, the CDR3 is TGTGCCTGGAGTCCCACAGGGACCCACGAGCAGTACTTC.